This T cell receptor beta chain is drawn from a study of cytomegalovirus exposure and HLA in healthy donors. Study-wide results and caveats: A list of approximately 160 TCR beta chains associated with cytomegalovirus was given. It was reported that TCR beta sequences correctly inferred the HLA-A and HLA-B alleles for most subjects.

The PCR employed 60 Vbeta primers together with 13 Jbeta primers. Libraries were prepared by immunoSEQ multiplex PCR; TCRdb keeps only in-frame clonotypes and omits some of them. The sample has about 120,000 clones; around 70% are singletons. In regard to this clone: Its antigen is unidentified.

Germline lookup yields CDR1 SGHNT and CDR2 YENEEA. V lost 5 bases and J lost 6; bases outside the gene matches: 9. The CDR3 extends over 15 amino acids. This clonotype was obtained from a woman in her thirties or forties in good health and CMV-seronegative. The sequenced sample consisted of PBMCs. This rearrangement joins TRBV11-3 to TRBJ2-3; TRBD1 aligns across 9 bases. The CDR3 sequence: CASSLGQGSQDTQYF. DNA of the CDR3: TGTGCCAGCAGCCTGGGACAGGGAAGTCAGGATACGCAGTATTTT.